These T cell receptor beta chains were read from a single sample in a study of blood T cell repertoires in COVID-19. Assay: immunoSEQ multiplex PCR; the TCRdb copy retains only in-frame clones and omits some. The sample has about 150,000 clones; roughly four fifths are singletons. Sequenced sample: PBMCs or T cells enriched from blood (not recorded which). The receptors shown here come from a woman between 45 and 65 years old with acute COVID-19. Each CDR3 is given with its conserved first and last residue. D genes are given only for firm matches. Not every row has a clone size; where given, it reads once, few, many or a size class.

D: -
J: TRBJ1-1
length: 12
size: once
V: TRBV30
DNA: TGTGCGGGACTGTGGGCAGGGTCTGAAGCTTTCTTT
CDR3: CAGLWAGSEAFF

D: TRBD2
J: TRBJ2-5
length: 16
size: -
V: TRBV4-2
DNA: TGTGCCAGCAGCCAAGATAGGGGCGGGGGGGCGGAGACCCAGTACTTC
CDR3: CASSQDRGGGAETQYF

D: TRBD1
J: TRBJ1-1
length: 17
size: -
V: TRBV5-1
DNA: TGCGCCAGCAGCTTGGTTTCGGGACAGGGGTTGAACACTGAAGCTTTCTTT
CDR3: CASSLVSGQGLNTEAFF

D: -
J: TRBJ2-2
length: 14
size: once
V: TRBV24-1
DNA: TGTGCCACCAGTGATCGTTTCGTAGCCGGGGAGCTGTTTTTT
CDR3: CATSDRFVAGELFF

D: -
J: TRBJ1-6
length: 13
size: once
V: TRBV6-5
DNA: TGTGCCAGCAGGGAGTCGGGGGGATCACCCCTCCACTTT
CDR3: CASRESGGSPLHF

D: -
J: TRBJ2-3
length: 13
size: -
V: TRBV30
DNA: TGTGCCACGCGGGGTCCGTCGAAGTATACGCAGTATTTT
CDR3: CATRGPSKYTQYF

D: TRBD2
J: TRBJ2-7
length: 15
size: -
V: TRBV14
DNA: TGTGCCAGCAGCCAACTGGGAGGGAGATTCCACGAGCAGTACTTC
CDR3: CASSQLGGRFHEQYF

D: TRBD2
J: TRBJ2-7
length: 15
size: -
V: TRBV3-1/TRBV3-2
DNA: TGTGCCAGCAGCCAATCGGCGGGAGGGGTGGACGAGCAGTACTTC
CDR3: CASSQSAGGVDEQYF

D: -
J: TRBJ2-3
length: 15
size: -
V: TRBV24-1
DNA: TGTGCCACCAGTGATTTGCGTATCGGTTCAGATACGCAGTATTTT
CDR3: CATSDLRIGSDTQYF

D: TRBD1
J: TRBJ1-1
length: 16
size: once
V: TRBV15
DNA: TGTGCCACCAGCAGATCTGAGGGACAGAGGAACACTGAAGCTTTCTTT
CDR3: CATSRSEGQRNTEAFF

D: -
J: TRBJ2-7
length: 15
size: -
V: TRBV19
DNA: TGTGCCAGTAGTATGGGGGGGGCAGGAAAACGCGAGCAGTACTTC
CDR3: CASSMGGAGKREQYF

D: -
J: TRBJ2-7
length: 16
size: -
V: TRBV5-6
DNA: TGTGCCAGCAGCTTGTTAGGAGGGCAGGGGGCCTACGAGCAGTACTTC
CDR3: CASSLLGGQGAYEQYF

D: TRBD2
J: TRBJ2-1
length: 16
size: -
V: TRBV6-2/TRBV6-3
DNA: TGTGCCAGCAGTTACCTCCTAGCGGAGGCTTACAATGAGCAGTTCTTC
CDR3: CASSYLLAEAYNEQFF

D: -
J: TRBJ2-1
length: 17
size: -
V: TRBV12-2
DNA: TGTGCAAGTCGCTTACCAGACCGCCGGGACACACTGCGTGGGCAGTTCTTC
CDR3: CASRLPDRRDTLRGQFF

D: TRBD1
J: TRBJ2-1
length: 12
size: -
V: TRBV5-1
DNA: TGCGCCAGCAGCCCGGACAGGGATGAGCAGTTCTTC
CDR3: CASSPDRDEQFF

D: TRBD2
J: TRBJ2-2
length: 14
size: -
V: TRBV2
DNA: TGTGCCAGCAAACGGGAGGGGGACACCGGGGAGCTGTTTTTT
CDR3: CASKREGDTGELFF

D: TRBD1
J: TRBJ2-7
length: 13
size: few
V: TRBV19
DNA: TGTGCCAGTATAAGGGACAGGGACTACGAGCAGTACTTC
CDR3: CASIRDRDYEQYF

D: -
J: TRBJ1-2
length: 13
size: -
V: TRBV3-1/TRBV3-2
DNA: TGTGCCAGCAGCCAAGGGGCCTGGTATGGCTACACCTTC
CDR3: CASSQGAWYGYTF

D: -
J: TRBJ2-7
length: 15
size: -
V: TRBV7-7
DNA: TGTGCTAGCAGCCCAGGGGCAGGGTGGGACTACGAGCAGTACTTC
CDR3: CASSPGAGWDYEQYF

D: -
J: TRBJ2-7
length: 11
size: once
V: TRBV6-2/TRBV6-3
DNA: TGTGCCAGCAGTCAAGGGGGAGGGCACCACTTC
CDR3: CASSQGGGHHF

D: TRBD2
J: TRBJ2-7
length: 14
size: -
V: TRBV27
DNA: TGTGCCAGCGGACCGTGGGGGGGCTCCTACGAGCAGTACTTC
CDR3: CASGPWGGSYEQYF

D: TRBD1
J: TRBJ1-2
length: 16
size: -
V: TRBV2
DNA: TGTGCCAGCAGTCCGTATCCGACAGGGGCTAACTATGGCTACACCTTC
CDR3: CASSPYPTGANYGYTF

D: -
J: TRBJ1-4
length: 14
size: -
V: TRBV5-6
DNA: TGTGCCAGCAGCTTGTCCCCGGTTGAGGAAAAACTGTTTTTT
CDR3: CASSLSPVEEKLFF

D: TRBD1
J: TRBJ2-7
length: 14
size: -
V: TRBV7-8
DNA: TGTGCCAGCAGCTCAGACAGGGGGGTCTACGAGCAGTACTTC
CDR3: CASSSDRGVYEQYF

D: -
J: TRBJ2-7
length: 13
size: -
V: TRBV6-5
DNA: TGTGCCAGCAGTCCGGGTTCAACCTACGAGCAGTACTTC
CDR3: CASSPGSTYEQYF

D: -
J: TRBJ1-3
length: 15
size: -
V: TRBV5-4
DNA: TGTGCCAGCAGCTTGGACGGTCCCTCTGGAAACACCATATATTTT
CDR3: CASSLDGPSGNTIYF

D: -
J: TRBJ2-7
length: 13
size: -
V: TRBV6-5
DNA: TGTGCCAGCAGCGTAGACAAGGACTACGAGCAGTACTTC
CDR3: CASSVDKDYEQYF

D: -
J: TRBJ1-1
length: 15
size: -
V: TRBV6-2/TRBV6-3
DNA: TGTGCCAGCAGTAGGGGAGGTATAGGTTACACTGAAGCTTTCTTT
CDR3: CASSRGGIGYTEAFF

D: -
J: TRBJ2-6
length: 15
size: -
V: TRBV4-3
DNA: TGCGCCAGCAGCGCGACAGGCTCTGGGGCCAACGTCCTGACTTTC
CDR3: CASSATGSGANVLTF

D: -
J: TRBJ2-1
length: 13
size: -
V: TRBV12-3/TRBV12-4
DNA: TGTGCCAGCAGTTCCCAGGGAGGGGGTGAGCAGTTCTTC
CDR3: CASSSQGGGEQFF

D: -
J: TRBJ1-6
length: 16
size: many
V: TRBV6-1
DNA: TGTGCCAGCAGTGAAGGGGCAGGGGTAGGGAATTCACCCCTCCACTTT
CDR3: CASSEGAGVGNSPLHF